The rows below give T cell receptor beta chains drawn from one sample of a study of human T cells and chemical hapten exposure. TCRdb independently ran MiXCR on the RACE reads; one entry per CDR3 protein. The sample yields 25,000 to 35,000 distinct CDR3 sequences, about 5% seen once. Sample: whole blood, taken in connection with sensitization to the hapten diphenylcyclopropenone (DPC). These receptors were taken from a man aged 25-45 years with alopecia areata. Some clones in this sample may be carry-over from other donors' samples. Both conserved end residues are part of each CDR3. A D gene is named only where the DNA matches it firmly.

>TRBJ2-7|TRBV7-8|TRBD1
CASSNRDRGTEQYF
>TRBJ2-5|TRBV10-3|.
CAISGEAYQETQYF
>TRBJ2-3|TRBV27|TRBD1
CASSSLRTGGGTDTQYF
>TRBJ1-3|TRBV2|.
CASSAERDSGNTIYF
>TRBJ2-3|TRBV20-1|.
CSVQGGGPSSASTDTQYF
>TRBJ1-1|TRBV18|.
CASSLTGEAFF
>TRBJ2-1|TRBV19|TRBD2
CASRAGGTSGMWANEQFF
>TRBJ2-5|TRBV7-2|TRBD2
CASSLVGLADKETQYF
>TRBJ2-7|TRBV12-3/TRBV12-4|.
CASSLGGHEQYF
>TRBJ2-1|TRBV27|TRBD2
CASGLLAETYNEQFF
>TRBJ2-1|TRBV27|TRBD2
CASTKGLAVNEQFF
>TRBJ1-6|TRBV18|.
CASTQNRVTSYNSPLHF
>TRBJ2-1|TRBV28|.
CASSFKQGHEQFF
>TRBJ2-7|TRBV7-2|TRBD2
CASSGAGGHEQYF
>TRBJ2-7|TRBV7-2|.
CASSPEGYSERAYEQYF
>TRBJ2-2|TRBV27|.
CASSRPSGELFF
>TRBJ1-2|TRBV4-1|.
CASSQDQRRGDLWYGYTF
>TRBJ2-1|TRBV20-1|TRBD1
CSAATRGTTYNEQFF
>TRBJ2-1|TRBV14|TRBD2
CASRLGGTSGRETYNEQFF
>TRBJ1-5|TRBV4-3|TRBD1
CASSHDRAQPQHF
>TRBJ1-1|TRBV6-5|TRBD1
CASTKRTGARNTEAFF
>TRBJ2-7|TRBV6-6|.
CASSYSTRSSYEQYF
>TRBJ2-2|TRBV20-1|.
CSARRQYTGELFF
>TRBJ1-1|TRBV6-6|.
CASSTRIDRLNTEAFF
>TRBJ1-1|TRBV4-2|.
CASSHPGAQGFEAFF
>TRBJ2-3|TRBV5-6|.
CASINILTRGEDTQYF
>TRBJ2-3|TRBV6-6|TRBD1
CASSYTSGQGHTDTQYF
>TRBJ2-1|TRBV11-2|TRBD2
CASSLSGPYNEQFF
>TRBJ2-5|TRBV7-7|TRBD1
CASSPDRGRVETQYF
>TRBJ2-4|TRBV24-1|TRBD1
CATSDSGQGKNIQYF
>TRBJ2-4|TRBV20-1|TRBD2
CSGREGGSVAKNIQYF
>TRBJ2-5|TRBV27|TRBD2
CASSPRWASGRGETQYF
>TRBJ2-2|TRBV12-3/TRBV12-4|.
CASIGSTTNTGELFF
>TRBJ2-7|TRBV7-9|.
CASSYPEADSYEQYF
>TRBJ2-7|TRBV28|.
CASSLWTVKRDRTIYEQYF
>TRBJ1-5|TRBV7-2|.
CASSPTGGSIQPQHF
>TRBJ2-4|TRBV12-3/TRBV12-4|.
CASSFSGEGNIQYF
>TRBJ2-3|TRBV29-1|.
CSVAENTDTQYF
>TRBJ2-3|TRBV19|TRBD2
CASSRGTSGSDTQYF
>TRBJ1-1|TRBV20-1|.
CSAFSTGHFEAFF
>TRBJ1-1|TRBV5-6|.
CASSLERPTMNTEAFF
>TRBJ2-5|TRBV7-2|.
CASSLWQARETQYF
>TRBJ2-5|TRBV6-5|.
CASSRGGGEETQYF
>TRBJ2-1|TRBV11-2|TRBD2
CASSLEGRWGGRNEQFF
>TRBJ1-5|TRBV19|TRBD1
CAISTGTNSNQPQHF
>TRBJ1-4|TRBV29-1|.
CSVATGQKLFF
>TRBJ1-5|TRBV7-9|.
CASSPNSNQPQHF
>TRBJ1-1|TRBV15|TRBD1
CATSTGQGKGTEAFF
>TRBJ2-5|TRBV29-1|TRBD1
CSVRTGVETQYF
>TRBJ1-2|TRBV11-2|TRBD1
CASSLDGTANYGYTF